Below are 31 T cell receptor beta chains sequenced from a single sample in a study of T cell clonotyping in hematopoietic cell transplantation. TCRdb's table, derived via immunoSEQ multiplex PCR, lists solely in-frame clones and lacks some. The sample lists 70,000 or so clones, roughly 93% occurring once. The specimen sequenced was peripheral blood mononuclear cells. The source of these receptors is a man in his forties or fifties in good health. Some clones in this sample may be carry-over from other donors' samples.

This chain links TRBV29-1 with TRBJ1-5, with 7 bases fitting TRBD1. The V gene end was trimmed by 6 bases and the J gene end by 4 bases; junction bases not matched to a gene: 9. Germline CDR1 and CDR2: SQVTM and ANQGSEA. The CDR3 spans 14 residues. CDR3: CSVGTGATNQPQHF. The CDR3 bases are TGCAGCGTGGGCACAGGGGCCACTAATCAGCCCCAGCATTTT.

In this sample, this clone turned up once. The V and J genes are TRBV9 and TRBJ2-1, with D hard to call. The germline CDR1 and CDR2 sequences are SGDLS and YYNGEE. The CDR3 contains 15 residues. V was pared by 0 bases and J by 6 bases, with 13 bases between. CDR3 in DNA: TGTGCCAGCAGCGTAGCGCCAGATCCGCCCAATGAGCAGTTCTTC. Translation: CASSVAPDPPNEQFF.

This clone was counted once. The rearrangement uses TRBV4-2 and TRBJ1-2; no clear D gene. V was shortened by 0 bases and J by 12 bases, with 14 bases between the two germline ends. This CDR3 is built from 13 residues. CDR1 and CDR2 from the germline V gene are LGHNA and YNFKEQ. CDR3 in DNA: TGTGCCAGCAGCCAAGATACGGGTTACGGCAACACCTTC. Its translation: CASSQDTGYGNTF.

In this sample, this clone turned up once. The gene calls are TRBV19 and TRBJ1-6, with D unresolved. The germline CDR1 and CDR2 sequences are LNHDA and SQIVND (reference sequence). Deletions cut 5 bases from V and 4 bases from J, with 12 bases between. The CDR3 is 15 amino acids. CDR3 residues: CASSGSASYNSPLHF. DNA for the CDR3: TGTGCCAGTAGTGGATCAGCCTCTTATAATTCACCCCTCCACTTT.

This CDR3 reads CASSLGQGNTGELFF. CDR3 nucleotides: TGTGCCAGCAGCTTAGGGCAGGGTAACACCGGGGAGCTGTTTTTT. This rearrangement joins TRBV7-3 to TRBJ2-2; possible D gene TRBD1, 5 bases. CDR1 SGHTA and CDR2 FQGTGA come from the germline V gene. This CDR3 is built from 15 residues. The V end was cut by 2 bases, the J end by 2 bases, with 9 bases between.

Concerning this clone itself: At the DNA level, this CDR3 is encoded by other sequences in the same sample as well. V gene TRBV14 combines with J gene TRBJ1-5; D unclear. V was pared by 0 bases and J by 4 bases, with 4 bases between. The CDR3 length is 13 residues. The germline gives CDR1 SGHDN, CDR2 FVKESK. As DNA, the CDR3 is TGTGCCAGCAGCCAAGATTCTAATCAGCCCCAGCATTTT. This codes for CASSQDSNQPQHF.

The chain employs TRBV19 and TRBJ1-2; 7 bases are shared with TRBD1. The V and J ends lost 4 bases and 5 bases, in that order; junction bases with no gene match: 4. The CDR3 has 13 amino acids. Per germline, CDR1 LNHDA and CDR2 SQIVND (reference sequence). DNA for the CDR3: TGTGCCAGTAGTACGACAGGGCAGTATGGCTACACCTTC. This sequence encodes CASSTTGQYGYTF.

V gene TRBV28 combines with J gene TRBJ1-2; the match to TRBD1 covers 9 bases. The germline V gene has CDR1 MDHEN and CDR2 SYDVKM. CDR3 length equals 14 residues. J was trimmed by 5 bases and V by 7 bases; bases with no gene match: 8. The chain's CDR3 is CASTPGDRAYGYTF. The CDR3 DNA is TGTGCCAGCACCCCCGGGGACAGGGCATATGGCTACACCTTC.

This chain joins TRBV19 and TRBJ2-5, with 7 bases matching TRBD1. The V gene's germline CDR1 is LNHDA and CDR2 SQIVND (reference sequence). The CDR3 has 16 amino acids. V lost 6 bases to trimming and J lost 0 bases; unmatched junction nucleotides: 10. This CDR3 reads CASSPSSGQNQETQYF. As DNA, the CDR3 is TGTGCCAGTAGCCCCTCCTCGGGACAGAACCAAGAGACCCAGTACTTC.

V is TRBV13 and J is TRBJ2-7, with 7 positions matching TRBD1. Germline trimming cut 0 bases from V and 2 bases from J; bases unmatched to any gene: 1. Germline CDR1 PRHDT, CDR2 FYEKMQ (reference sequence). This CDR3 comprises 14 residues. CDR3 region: CASSLGQGTYEQYF. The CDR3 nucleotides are TGTGCCAGCAGCTTAGGACAGGGGACCTACGAGCAGTACTTC. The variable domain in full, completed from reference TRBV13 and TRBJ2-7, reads AAGVIQSPRHLIKEKRETATLKCYPIPRHDTVYWYQQGPGQDPQFLISFYEKMQSDKGSIPDRFSAQQFSDYHSELNMSSLELGDSALYFCASSLGQGTYEQYFGPGTRLTVT.

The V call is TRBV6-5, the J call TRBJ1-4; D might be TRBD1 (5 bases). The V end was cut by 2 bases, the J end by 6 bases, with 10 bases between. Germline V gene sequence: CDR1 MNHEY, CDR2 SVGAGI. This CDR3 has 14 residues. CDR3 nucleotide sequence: TGTGCCAGCAGTTACGTTGCGGGGGATGAAAAACTGTTTTTT. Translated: CASSYVAGDEKLFF.

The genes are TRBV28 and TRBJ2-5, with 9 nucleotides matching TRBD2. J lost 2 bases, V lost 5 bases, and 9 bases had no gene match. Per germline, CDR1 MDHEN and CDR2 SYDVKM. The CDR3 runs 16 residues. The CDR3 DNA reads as TGTGCCAGCAGTCTAACGACTAGCGGATTTCAAGAGACCCAGTACTTC. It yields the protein CASSLTTSGFQETQYF.

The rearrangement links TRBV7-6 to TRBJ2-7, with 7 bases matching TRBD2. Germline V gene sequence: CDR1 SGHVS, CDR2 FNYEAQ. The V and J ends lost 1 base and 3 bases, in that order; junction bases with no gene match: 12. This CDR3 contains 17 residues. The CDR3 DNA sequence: TGTGCCAGCAGCTTAGGATCCCCCGAAGGACTAGACTACGAGCAGTACTTC. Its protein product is CASSLGSPEGLDYEQYF.

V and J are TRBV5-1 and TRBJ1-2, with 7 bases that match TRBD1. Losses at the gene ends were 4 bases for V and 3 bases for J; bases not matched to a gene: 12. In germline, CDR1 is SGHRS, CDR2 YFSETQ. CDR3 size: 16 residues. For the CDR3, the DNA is TGCGCCAGCAGCGACCCAGGGGGACCAGCTCACTATGGCTACACCTTC. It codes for CASSDPGGPAHYGYTF.

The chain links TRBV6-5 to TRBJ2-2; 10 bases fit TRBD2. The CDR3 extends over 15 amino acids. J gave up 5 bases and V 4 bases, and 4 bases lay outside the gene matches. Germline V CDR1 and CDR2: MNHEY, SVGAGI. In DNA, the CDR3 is TGTGCCAGCAGTTCCAAGCGGGAGGGAACCGGGGAGCTGTTTTTT. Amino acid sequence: CASSSKREGTGELFF.

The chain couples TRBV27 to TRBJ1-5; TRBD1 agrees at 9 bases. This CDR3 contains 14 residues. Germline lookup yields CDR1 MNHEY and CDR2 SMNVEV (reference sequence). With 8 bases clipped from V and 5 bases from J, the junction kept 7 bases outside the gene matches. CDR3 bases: TGTGCCAGCCGGGACAGGGTCGGAGATCAGCCCCAGCATTTT. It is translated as CASRDRVGDQPQHF.

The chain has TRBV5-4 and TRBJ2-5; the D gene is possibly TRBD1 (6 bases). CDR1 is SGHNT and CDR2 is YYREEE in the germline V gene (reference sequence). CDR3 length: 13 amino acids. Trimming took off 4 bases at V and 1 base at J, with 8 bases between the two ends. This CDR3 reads CASSPTGQETQYF. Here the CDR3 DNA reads TGTGCCAGCAGCCCGACAGGCCAAGAGACCCAGTACTTC.

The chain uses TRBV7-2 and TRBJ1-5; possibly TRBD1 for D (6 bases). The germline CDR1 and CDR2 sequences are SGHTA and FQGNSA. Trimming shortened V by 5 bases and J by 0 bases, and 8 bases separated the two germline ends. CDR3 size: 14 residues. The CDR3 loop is CASSATGSNQPQHF. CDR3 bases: TGTGCCAGCAGCGCGACAGGTAGCAATCAGCCCCAGCATTTT.

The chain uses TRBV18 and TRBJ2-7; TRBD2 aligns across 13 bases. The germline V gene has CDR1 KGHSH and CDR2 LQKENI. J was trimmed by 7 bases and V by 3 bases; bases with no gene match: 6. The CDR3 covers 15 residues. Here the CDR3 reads CASSPGLAGSSEQYF. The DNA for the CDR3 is TGTGCCAGCTCACCGGGACTAGCGGGATCGTCTGAGCAGTACTTC.

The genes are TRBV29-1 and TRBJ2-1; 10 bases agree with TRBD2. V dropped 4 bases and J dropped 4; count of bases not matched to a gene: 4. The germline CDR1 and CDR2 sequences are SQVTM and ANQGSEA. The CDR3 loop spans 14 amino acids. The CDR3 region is CSVGLAGTYNEQFF. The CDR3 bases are TGCAGCGTTGGACTAGCGGGCACTTACAATGAGCAGTTCTTC.

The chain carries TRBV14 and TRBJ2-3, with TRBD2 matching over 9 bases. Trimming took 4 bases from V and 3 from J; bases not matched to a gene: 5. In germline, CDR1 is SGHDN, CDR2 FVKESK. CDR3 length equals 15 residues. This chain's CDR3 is CASSLLAGVTDTQYF. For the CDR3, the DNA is TGTGCCAGCAGCCTATTAGCGGGAGTAACAGATACGCAGTATTTT.

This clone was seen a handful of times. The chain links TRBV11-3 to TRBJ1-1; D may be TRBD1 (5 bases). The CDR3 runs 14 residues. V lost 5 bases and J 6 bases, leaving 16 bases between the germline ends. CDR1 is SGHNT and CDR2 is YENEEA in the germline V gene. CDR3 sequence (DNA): TGTGCCAGCAGCCCAGATGGAGGGGACGCTGAAGCTTTCTTT. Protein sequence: CASSPDGGDAEAFF.

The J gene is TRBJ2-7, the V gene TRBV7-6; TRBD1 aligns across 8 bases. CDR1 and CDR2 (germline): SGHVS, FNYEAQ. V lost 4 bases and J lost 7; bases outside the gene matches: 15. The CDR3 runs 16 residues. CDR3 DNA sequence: TGTGCCAGCAGCTCGGGACAGGTCCGGGAGCAGATAGAGCAGTACTTC. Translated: CASSSGQVREQIEQYF.

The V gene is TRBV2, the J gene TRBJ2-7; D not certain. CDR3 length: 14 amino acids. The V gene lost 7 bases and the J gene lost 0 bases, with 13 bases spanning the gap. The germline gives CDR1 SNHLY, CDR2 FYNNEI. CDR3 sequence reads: CASKYDGVSYEQYF. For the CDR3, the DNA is TGTGCCAGCAAGTACGACGGAGTCTCCTACGAGCAGTACTTC.

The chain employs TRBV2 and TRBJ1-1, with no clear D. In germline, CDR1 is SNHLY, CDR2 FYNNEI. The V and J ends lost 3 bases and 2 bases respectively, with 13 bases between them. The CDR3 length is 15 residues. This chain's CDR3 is CASSESAADNTEAFF. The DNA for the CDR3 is TGTGCCAGCAGTGAGTCTGCAGCGGATAACACTGAAGCTTTCTTT. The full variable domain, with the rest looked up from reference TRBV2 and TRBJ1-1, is EPEVTQTPSHQVTQMGQEVILRCVPISNHLYFYWYRQILGQKVEFLVSFYNNEISEKSEIFDDQFSVERPDGSNFTLKIRSTKLEDSAMYFCASSESAADNTEAFFGQGTRLTVV.

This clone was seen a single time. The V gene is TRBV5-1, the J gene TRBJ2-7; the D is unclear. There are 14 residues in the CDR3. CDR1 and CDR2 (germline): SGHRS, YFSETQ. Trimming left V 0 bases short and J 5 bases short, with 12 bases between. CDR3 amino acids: CASSLGNPQNEQYF. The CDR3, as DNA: TGCGCCAGCAGCTTGGGGAACCCCCAGAACGAGCAGTACTTC.

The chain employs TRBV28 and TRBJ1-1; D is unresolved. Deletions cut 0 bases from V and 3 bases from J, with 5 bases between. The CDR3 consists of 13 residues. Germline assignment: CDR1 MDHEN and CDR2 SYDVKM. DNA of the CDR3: TGTGCCAGCAGTTTATGGAAGGACACTGAAGCTTTCTTT. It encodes CASSLWKDTEAFF.

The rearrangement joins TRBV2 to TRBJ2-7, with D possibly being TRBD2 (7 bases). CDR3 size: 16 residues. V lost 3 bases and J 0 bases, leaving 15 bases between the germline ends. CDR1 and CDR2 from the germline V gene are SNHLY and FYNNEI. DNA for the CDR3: TGTGCCAGCAGTGACTCTCGGAGGGGGGGCTCCTACGAGCAGTACTTC. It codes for CASSDSRRGGSYEQYF.

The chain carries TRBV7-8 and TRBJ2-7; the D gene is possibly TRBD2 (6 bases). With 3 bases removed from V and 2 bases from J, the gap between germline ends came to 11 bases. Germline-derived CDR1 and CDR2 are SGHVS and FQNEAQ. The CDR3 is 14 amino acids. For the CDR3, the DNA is TGTGCCAGCAGCTTGGCCGGGAGCCCCTACGAGCAGTACTTC. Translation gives CASSLAGSPYEQYF.

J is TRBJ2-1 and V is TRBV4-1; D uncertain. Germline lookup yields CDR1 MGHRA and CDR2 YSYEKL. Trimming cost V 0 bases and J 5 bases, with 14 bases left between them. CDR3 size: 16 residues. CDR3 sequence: CASSQDASYLNNEQFF. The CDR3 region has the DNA TGCGCCAGCAGCCAAGATGCGAGCTACCTGAACAATGAGCAGTTCTTC.

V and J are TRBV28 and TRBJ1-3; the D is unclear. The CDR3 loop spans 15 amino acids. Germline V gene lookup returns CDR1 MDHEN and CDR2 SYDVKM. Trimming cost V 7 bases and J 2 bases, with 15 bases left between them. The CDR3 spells CASTSLRSTGNTIYF. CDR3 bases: TGTGCCAGCACCTCCCTCCGGAGCACTGGAAACACCATATATTTT.